The entry that follows covers one T cell receptor beta chain sequence. The target antigen is unknown. The data were taken from a study of somatic mutations in cytotoxic T cells in rheumatoid arthritis. Study observations and caveats: Greater age accompanied higher CD8+ clonality in rheumatoid arthritis patients, a pattern that was absent in healthy controls.

Germline values: CDR1 LNHDA, CDR2 SQIVND (reference sequence). This CDR3 region has 15 residues. The J segment lost 2 bases and the V segment lost 5 bases, leaving 2 bases of the junction unmatched. The repertoire was sequenced with immunoSEQ multiplex PCR; TCRdb's copy has only in-frame clones and lacks some. The repertoire holds roughly 3,500 clones, with 65% to 85% as singletons. The chain recombines TRBV19 with TRBJ2-7; 14 nucleotides align to TRBD2. This sequence was found in a man in his fifties with rheumatoid arthritis. Sequences were obtained from CD8+ T cells sorted from blood. CDR3 protein: CASSLTSGRAYEQYF. DNA of the CDR3: TGTGCCAGTAGTTTGACTAGCGGGAGGGCCTACGAGCAGTACTTC.